This TCR beta chain was profiled in a study of early T cells in non-severe SARS-CoV-2 infection. The overall study: The study sequenced bulk RNA from unsorted whole blood, with chains unpaired.

CDR1 is SGDLS, CDR2 YYNGEE, per germline. The V segment lost 4 bases and the J segment 0 bases; nucleotides outside the gene matches: 4. This CDR3 comprises 15 residues. About this clonotype itself: The antigen is unknown.

General study findings and limits: Database matching using VDJdb favored anti-spike CD8 responses, with private and CD4 specificities left missing.

Each cDNA molecule carried a unique molecular identifier. TCRdb passed the 5' RACE reads through MiXCR, listing each CDR3 protein once. Of tens of thousands of distinct CDR3 sequences in the sample, approximately 12% are singletons; the top ten hold approximately 4.9%. Input material: whole blood. This chain links TRBV9 with TRBJ2-3, with 8 bases aligning to TRBD2. The TCR originated in an adult who was a healthcare worker with PCR-confirmed SARS-CoV-2 infection or an uninfected control (not recorded which). This chain's CDR3 is CASSLSGSSTDTQYF. CDR3 in DNA: TGTGCCAGCAGCTTAAGCGGGAGTAGCACAGATACGCAGTATTTT.